This TCR beta chain originates from a study of T cells of healthy individuals. TCRdb reprocessed the 5' RACE reads with MiXCR, giving one entry per CDR3 protein. The table includes about 53,000 distinct CDR3 sequences, around 15% detected once. CDR3 size: 13 residues. CDR1 is SNHLY and CDR2 is FYNNEI in the germline V gene. Many counts were recorded for this clonotype. At one boundary the junction diverges from the germline segment, which might be a read error. The genes are TRBV2 and TRBJ2-1; 11 bases agree with TRBD2. The receptor comes from a human donor in good health. The chain's CDR3 is CASSDELAGVRIF. CDR3 sequence (DNA): TGTGCCAGCAGCGACGAACTAGCGGGGGTCCGGATCTTC.